The TCR beta chain described here comes from a study of PD-1 blockade in mismatch repair-deficient tumors. CDR3 length: 17 residues. Trimming cost V 2 bases and J 0 bases, with 16 bases left between them. Per germline, CDR1 MDHEN and CDR2 SYDVKM. This table comes from immunoSEQ multiplex PCR, and its TCRdb copy is limited to in-frame clones, with some not included. The sample gives 30,000 to 45,000 clones, 80% to 85% of which show up once; more than 1% is in the top ten. The clonotype comes from an adult with mismatch repair-deficient cancer. The V call is TRBV28, the J call TRBJ1-1; D remains unclear. The material sequenced was PBMCs, taken 38 to 40 weeks after starting pembrolizumab. CDR3 sequence (DNA): TGTGCCAGCAGTTTAGGCCCACGAGGGCGGTTGAACACTGAAGCTTTCTTT. This gives the protein CASSLGPRGRLNTEAFF.